The subject of this entry is one T cell receptor beta chain. Its antigen is as yet unknown. The data belong to a study of T cells after yellow fever vaccination. Study conclusions and caveats: Across the CD4 and CD8 compartments, a small share of clonotypes was present in both. Once the booster was given, most primary-vaccination clones reappeared, at just over 95% for CD4 and more than 85% for CD8.

The TCR cDNA carried a universal primer site and UMIs from 5'RACE template switching. MiXCR was run by TCRdb on the 5' RACE reads, yielding one entry per CDR3 protein. The table lists hundreds of thousands of distinct CDR3 sequences, just over 20% of them singletons. Trimming pared 10 bases from V and 4 bases from J, leaving 26 bases between. The V gene's germline CDR1 is LGHDT and CDR2 YNNKEL (reference sequence). CDR3 length: 17 amino acids. V gene TRBV3-1 combines with J gene TRBJ2-1; no clear D. The clonotype originates from a man younger than 35 who received the YFV17D yellow fever vaccine. The sequencing used PBMCs, collected about 20 days after the first yellow fever vaccination. CDR3 loop: CATTNQVLRGPYNEQFF. The CDR3 nucleotides are TGTGCCACCACCAACCAGGTCCTCCGCGGACCTTACAATGAGCAGTTCTTC.